Sequencing of this TCR beta chain was carried out in a study of blood T cell repertoires in COVID-19. Study details: Samples representing acute and convalescent COVID-19 were sourced from the United States, Italy and Spain.

In terms of age and location, participants ranged from roughly 18 to 100 years and lived in about two dozen US areas. Repertoires were generated with immunoSEQ multiplex PCR, while TCRdb's copy carries only in-frame clones and drops some. This table holds approximately 290,000 clones, approximately 92% found once. V lost 4 bases to trimming and J lost 6 bases, with 12 bases between them. This CDR3 has 13 amino acids. Germline V gives CDR1 LGHNA, CDR2 YSLEER. Sequences were obtained from PBMCs or T cells enriched from blood (not recorded which). The chain links TRBV4-3 to TRBJ1-2; no firm D call. This sequence was found in a woman aged 25 to 45 who had recovered from COVID-19. CDR3 loop: CASSRGGPDGYTF. The CDR3 DNA reads TGCGCCAGCAGCCGAGGAGGCCCGGATGGCTACACCTTC.